What follows describes a single T cell receptor (beta chain). What it binds is unknown. The entry originates in a study of long-term antiretroviral therapy in people with HIV. Whole-study findings and limits: ART adherence was not documented, and neither viral resistance nor therapy changes had any data.

V gave up 4 bases and J gave up 0 bases, with 10 bases separating them. CDR1 is GTSNPN, CDR2 SVGIG, per germline (reference sequence). The CDR3 consists of 15 residues. At least one PBMC sample before ART and at least two after were required. Without exception, participants with HIV were treated in the United States. The assay, immunoSEQ v3.0, was run at survey level. Data came from immunoSEQ multiplex PCR; TCRdb stores just in-frame clones and leaves some out. The repertoire has 35,000 to 45,000 clones, approximately 83% of them found once; the top ten carry about 10%. The receptor was derived from a man aged 18 to 30 with HIV. Here the sequenced sample was unsorted PBMCs, taken 2.2 years after starting antiretroviral therapy. The rearrangement links TRBV30 to TRBJ1-6; D remains unclear. The CDR3 nucleotides read TGTGCCTGGACTAGTGGGAGCTCCTATAATTCACCCCTCCACTTT. It codes for CAWTSGSSYNSPLHF. The whole variable domain, filled in from reference TRBV30 and TRBJ1-6, reads SQTIHQWPATLVQPVGSPLSLECTVEGTSNPNLYWYRQAAGRGLQLLFYSVGIGQISSEVPQNLSASRPQDRQFILSSKKLLLSDSGFYLCAWTSGSSYNSPLHFGNGTRLTVT.